These 27 T cell receptor beta chains were all obtained from the same sample, sequenced in a study of vaccination effects on CD4 cells after COVID-19. The ViraFEST assay expanded antigen-specific CD4+ T cells with viral peptide pools before sequencing. Culturing for about 9 days preceded CD4+ T cell isolation. Two doses of BNT162b2 or mRNA-1273 vaccine were administered to participants. No antigen has been assigned to these receptors. Measured with immunoSEQ multiplex PCR; TCRdb has only the in-frame clones, and not every one. The sample has 70,000 to 85,000 clones, about 81% seen once; the top ten hold 1% to 1.5%. Here the sequenced sample was CD4+ T cells from PBMCs cultured with HCoV-229E spike peptides, taken after COVID-19 vaccination. These receptors came from a human donor who received a COVID-19 vaccine.

The rearrangement joins TRBV11-2 to TRBJ2-2; TRBD2 matches 10 bases. Germline V gene sequence: CDR1 SGHAT, CDR2 FQNNGV. CDR3 size: 16 residues. V trimming: 3 bases; J trimming: 1 base; junction bases outside the gene matches: 2. DNA of the CDR3: TGTGCCAGCAGCTTTAGCGGGGGGAGGAACACCGGGGAGCTGTTTTTT. This sequence encodes CASSFSGGRNTGELFF. The complete variable domain, with remaining parts taken from reference TRBV11-2 and TRBJ2-2, reads EAGVAQSPRYKIIEKRQSVAFWCNPISGHATLYWYQQILGQGPKLLIQFQNNGVVDDSQLPKDRFSAERLKGVDSTLKIQPAKLEDSAVYLCASSFSGGRNTGELFFGEGSRLTVL.

Note on this clone: A read error may account for a junction end that differs from germline. The chain links TRBV5-8 to TRBJ2-1; D remains unclear. CDR1 and CDR2 (germline): SGHTS, YDEGEE. CDR3 length: 15 amino acids. The DNA for the CDR3 is TGTGCCAGCATCTTGAGCGCTAGCTCCTACAATGAGCAGTTCTTC. This encodes CASILSASSYNEQFF. The full variable domain, in which reference TRBV5-8 and TRBJ2-1 provide the parts outside the CDR3, is EAGVTQSPTHLIKTRGQQATLRCSPISGHTSVYWYQQALGLGLQFLLWYDEGEERNRGNFPPRFSGRQFPNYSSELNVNALELEDSALYLCASILSASSYNEQFFGPGTRLTVL.

The chain couples TRBV6-5 to TRBJ2-1, with TRBD1 matching 7 bases. Germline loops: CDR1 MNHEY, CDR2 SVGAGI. J lost 7 bases, V lost 0 bases, and 6 bases had no gene match. The CDR3 has 15 residues. The CDR3 reads CASSYSRTGDNEQFF. CDR3 DNA sequence: TGTGCCAGCAGTTACTCGAGGACAGGAGATAATGAGCAGTTCTTC.

The chain links TRBV18 to TRBJ2-3, with D possibly TRBD2 on 6 matching bases. V was cut by 3 bases and J by 1 base, with 11 bases left in between. CDR1 and CDR2 from the germline V gene are KGHSH and LQKENI. This CDR3 has 15 residues. The CDR3, as DNA: TGTGCCAGCTCACCCTGGGGGGAACGCACAGATACGCAGTATTTT. Amino acid sequence: CASSPWGERTDTQYF.

This clone came up once. This sequence joins TRBV28 and TRBJ1-4; no reliable D call. Germline-derived CDR1 and CDR2 are MDHEN and SYDVKM. V lost 7 bases and J 8 bases, leaving 17 bases between the germline ends. This CDR3 is built from 14 residues. CDR3 DNA sequence: TGTGCCAGCAACCTTCCCCGGGCGGGGGAAAAACTGTTTTTT. Protein product: CASNLPRAGEKLFF.

The V and J genes are TRBV5-1 and TRBJ2-1, with 7 bases that match TRBD2. The CDR3 has 14 amino acids. Germline trimming cut 4 bases from V and 1 base from J; bases unmatched to any gene: 2. Germline CDR1 reads SGHRS; CDR2 reads YFSETQ. The CDR3 spells CASSLGGSYNEQFF. The CDR3 DNA reads TGCGCCAGCAGCCTGGGAGGGTCCTACAATGAGCAGTTCTTC. Drawing the rest from reference TRBV5-1 and TRBJ2-1, the complete variable domain is KAGVTQTPRYLIKTRGQQVTLSCSPISGHRSVSWYQQTPGQGLQFLFEYFSETQRNKGNFPGRFSGRQFSNSRSEMNVSTLELGDSALYLCASSLGGSYNEQFFGPGTRLTVL.

This chain uses TRBV15 with TRBJ1-4, with D tentatively TRBD1 (5 bases). The CDR3 runs 14 residues. The germline V gene encodes CDR1 LNHNV and CDR2 YYDKDF (reference sequence). V dropped 7 bases and J dropped 4 bases, with 13 bases sitting between them. CDR3 in amino acids: CATKEGRGNEKLFF. As DNA, the CDR3 is TGTGCCACCAAAGAGGGACGAGGTAATGAAAAACTGTTTTTT.

This clone was seen only once. The chain is built from TRBV19 and TRBJ1-5; D unclear. The CDR3 sequence is 12 residues long. CDR1 is LNHDA and CDR2 is SQIVND in the germline V gene (reference sequence). V gave up 10 bases and J gave up 5 bases, with 12 bases separating them. The CDR3 DNA is TGTGCCACCAGCATTAATTATCAGCCCCAGCATTTT. This gives the protein CATSINYQPQHF.

The chain couples TRBV7-2 to TRBJ1-3; D unclear. This CDR3 has 16 amino acids. V dropped 6 bases and J dropped 0 bases, with 15 bases sitting between them. The germline CDR1 and CDR2 sequences are SGHTA and FQGNSA. The CDR3 nucleotides are TGTGCCAGCAGAGCGGACGGCCTGAGCTCTGGAAACACCATATATTTT. Residues: CASRADGLSSGNTIYF.

This clone was observed once. The CDR3 DNA reads as TGTGCCAGCAGTGAAATCCAGCGGGGAACAGATACGCAGTATTTT. Protein: CASSEIQRGTDTQYF. The rearrangement joins TRBV2 to TRBJ2-3, with 7 bases aligning to TRBD2. Germline loops: CDR1 SNHLY, CDR2 FYNNEI. The CDR3 extends over 15 amino acids. V lost 2 bases and J lost 3; bases outside the gene matches: 5.

This chain links TRBV3-1 (or the pseudogene TRBV3-2) with TRBJ2-5; D not certain. Trimming shortened V by 3 bases and J by 5 bases, and 7 bases separated the two germline ends. CDR1 is LGHDT, CDR2 YNNKEL, per germline (reference sequence). This CDR3 region has 12 residues. CDR3 coding DNA: TGTGCCAGCAGCCAGGGTGCGGAGACCCAGTACTTC. Its translation is CASSQGAETQYF.

This clone was picked up a small number of times. The chain links TRBV4-3 to TRBJ2-1; the D is unclear. Germline assignment: CDR1 LGHNA and CDR2 YSLEER. V lost 0 bases and J 5 bases, leaving 17 bases between the germline ends. The CDR3 has 17 amino acids. Here the CDR3 DNA reads TGCGCCAGCAGCCAAGATCTGTCGGTCTCACGGCACAATGAGCAGTTCTTC. Protein product: CASSQDLSVSRHNEQFF.

The J gene is TRBJ1-3, the V gene TRBV7-2, with D uncertain. CDR3 length equals 14 residues. V shed 2 bases and J shed 8 bases, with 13 bases lying between them. Germline V lookup: CDR1 SGHTA, CDR2 FQGNSA. CDR3 coding DNA: TGTGCCAGCAGCTTATACAGTCCTGGGGACACCATATATTTT. Protein sequence: CASSLYSPGDTIYF.

The chain has TRBV24-1 and TRBJ2-3, with D uncertain. Germline V gene data show CDR1 as KGHDR and CDR2 as SFDVKD. Trimming took 1 base from V and 5 from J, leaving 6 bases between them. The CDR3 is made up of 13 amino acids. The DNA of the CDR3 is TGTGCCACCAGTGATTTACCCAGAGATACGCAGTATTTT. This codes for CATSDLPRDTQYF.

The chain uses TRBV7-9 and TRBJ2-7, with D possibly matching TRBD1 (5 bases). The V gene lost 5 bases and the J gene lost 4 bases, with 24 bases spanning the gap. CDR3 length: 17 residues. CDR1 and CDR2 (germline): SEHNR, FQNEAQ (reference sequence). This CDR3 is CASSPRQLDVFVYEQYV. CDR3 nucleotide sequence: TGTGCCAGCAGCCCGAGACAGTTAGACGTCTTTGTGTACGAGCAGTACGTC.

This clone was seen a few times. The CDR3 spells CASSPTGIAGNTIYF. As DNA, the CDR3 is TGCGCCAGCAGCCCGACAGGGATAGCTGGAAACACCATATATTTT. V gene TRBV5-1 combines with J gene TRBJ1-3; 7 bases map to TRBD1. Trimming cost V 4 bases and J 2 bases; bases outside gene matches: 6. Per the germline V gene, CDR1 is SGHRS and CDR2 is YFSETQ. The CDR3 extends over 15 amino acids.

The genes are TRBV2 and TRBJ1-2, with 9 bases identical to TRBD1. V gave up 6 bases and J gave up 5 bases; unmatched junction bases: 1. This CDR3 is 12 amino acids long. Germline V lookup: CDR1 SNHLY, CDR2 FYNNEI. DNA for the CDR3: TGTGCCAGCAGGGGACAGGGTTATGGCTACACCTTC. Translation gives CASRGQGYGYTF.

This chain connects TRBV2 to TRBJ1-5; D possibly corresponds to TRBD1 (6 bases). Trimming removed 8 bases from V and 2 bases from J, with 16 bases in between. Germline V gives CDR1 SNHLY, CDR2 FYNNEI. There are 15 residues in the CDR3. Here the CDR3 DNA reads TGTGCCAGCGGGGGGCAGGCCGGCGGCAATCAGCCCCAGCATTTT. The encoded protein is CASGGQAGGNQPQHF.

This chain joins TRBV5-1 and TRBJ2-1; D is possibly TRBD2 (6 bases). Per germline, CDR1 SGHRS and CDR2 YFSETQ. V shed 0 bases and J shed 6 bases, with 19 bases lying between them. The CDR3 runs to 17 residues. Here the CDR3 reads CASSLVPSVRDLNEQFF. The CDR3 coding sequence is TGCGCCAGCAGCTTGGTTCCTAGCGTGAGAGACCTCAATGAGCAGTTCTTC.

The gene calls are TRBV18 and TRBJ1-1; 8 positions agree with TRBD1. V lost 2 bases to trimming and J lost 1 base; unmatched junction nucleotides: 9. The CDR3 has 17 amino acids. The V gene's germline CDR1 is KGHSH and CDR2 LQKENI. CDR3 bases: TGTGCCAGCTCACCAATTCAGGCAGGGGGCTCGAACACTGAAGCTTTCTTT. Amino acid sequence: CASSPIQAGGSNTEAFF.

The chain carries TRBV6-6 and TRBJ1-5; 7 nucleotides align to TRBD1. CDR1 is MNHNY, CDR2 SVGAGI, per germline (reference sequence). CDR3 length: 16 residues. The V and J ends lost 5 bases and 2 bases, in that order; junction bases with no gene match: 9. The CDR3 spells CASSIRTGRGNQPQHF. CDR3 coding DNA: TGTGCCAGCAGTATAAGGACAGGAAGGGGCAATCAGCCCCAGCATTTT.

The chain is built from TRBV30 and TRBJ1-1, with D maybe TRBD1 (5 bases). Germline CDR1 is GTSNPN and CDR2 is SVGIG (reference sequence). This CDR3 is 15 amino acids long. V lost 2 bases to trimming and J lost 0 bases, with 13 bases between them. The CDR3 here is CAWSSGIGVNTEAFF. The CDR3 coding sequence is TGTGCCTGGAGTTCAGGGATCGGAGTGAACACTGAAGCTTTCTTT.

V usage is TRBV13 and J usage is TRBJ1-5; D not certain. Trimming took off 4 bases at V and 9 bases at J, with 16 bases between the two ends. Germline V lookup: CDR1 PRHDT, CDR2 FYEKMQ (reference sequence). This CDR3 spans 14 amino acids. This CDR3 is CASSSRVTDSPQHF. As DNA, the CDR3 is TGTGCCAGCAGCTCGAGGGTAACGGACTCGCCCCAGCATTTT.

The V and J genes are TRBV9 and TRBJ2-3; maybe TRBD1 (6 bases). Germline V gene data show CDR1 as SGDLS and CDR2 as YYNGEE. This CDR3 has 15 amino acids. V was clipped by 3 bases and J by 6 bases, with 17 bases between them. The CDR3 here is CASSGDTARGDTQYF. CDR3 in DNA: TGTGCCAGCAGCGGCGACACCGCGAGGGGGGATACGCAGTATTTT.

The chain links TRBV19 to TRBJ2-2; possibly TRBD1 for D (5 bases). The V and J ends lost 4 bases and 3 bases respectively, with 9 bases between them. Germline assignment: CDR1 LNHDA and CDR2 SQIVND (reference sequence). The CDR3 loop spans 14 amino acids. The CDR3 coding sequence is TGTGCCAGTAGTAGAGACAGAGACACCGGGGAGCTGTTTTTT. Amino acids: CASSRDRDTGELFF. Full variable domain (remainder filled in from reference TRBV19 and TRBJ2-2): DGGITQSPKYLFRKEGQNVTLSCEQNLNHDAMYWYRQDPGQGLRLIYYSQIVNDFQKGDIAEGYSVSREKKESFPLTVTSAQKNPTAFYLCASSRDRDTGELFFGEGSRLTVL.

The V gene is TRBV10-3, the J gene TRBJ2-5; 8 bases match TRBD2. Unmatched junction bases numbered 3, after V lost 4 bases and J lost 5 bases. The CDR3 is made up of 13 amino acids. The germline V gene encodes CDR1 ENHRY and CDR2 SYGVKD. The CDR3, as DNA: TGTGCCATCAGTGGGACTAGCATGGAGACCCAGTACTTC. Translating it yields CAISGTSMETQYF.

The J gene is TRBJ1-5, the V gene TRBV15; D is unclear. Germline CDR1 and CDR2: LNHNV and YYDKDF (reference sequence). With 0 bases removed from V and 2 bases from J, the gap between germline ends came to 23 bases. The CDR3 runs 20 residues. CDR3 nucleotides: TGTGCCACCAGCAGAGATCCAGGAAAAAGGGCGGTAACGGGCAATCAGCCCCAGCATTTT. This sequence encodes CATSRDPGKRAVTGNQPQHF.